The T cell receptor beta chain under discussion was sequenced for a study of T cell repertoires in cytomegalovirus infection. A single record per CDR3 protein comes from TCRdb applying MiXCR to the reads. The table has around 320,000 distinct CDR3 sequences, over 7.5% seen once; the top ten hold approximately 4.5%. The CDR3 totals 12 residues. Per germline, CDR1 SGHTA and CDR2 FQGNSA. Between the trimmed V and J ends, which lost 2 bases and 4 bases, there was a span of 4 bases. This clonotype was seen at least ten times. The TCR comes from a human donor in good health (CMV status not recorded). Some clones in this sample may be carry-over from other donors' samples. The sequenced sample consisted of PBMCs. This rearrangement joins TRBV7-2 to TRBJ2-3; no reliable D call. The CDR3 DNA follows: TGTGCCAGCAGCTTAACCCCAGATACGCAGTATTTT. Protein product: CASSLTPDTQYF.